This note documents a single T cell receptor (beta chain) sequence. The data belong to a study of control samples from healthy donors and cancer patients. Germline CDR1 is LNHDA and CDR2 is SQIVND (reference sequence). This CDR3 comprises 15 residues. V shed 6 bases and J 5 bases; nucleotides not matched to a gene: 10. This table comes from immunoSEQ multiplex PCR, and its TCRdb copy is limited to in-frame clones, with some not included. The sample shows about 100,000 clones, roughly 92% of them seen only once. Specimen: blood. The receptor was derived from a human donor in good health. The donor label of this sample is uncertain. The genes are TRBV19 and TRBJ1-5; 7 nucleotides agree with TRBD1. The CDR3 nucleotides are TGTGCCAGTAGCCAGACAGGGCAGAGGGATCAGCCCCAGCATTTT. Its protein is CASSQTGQRDQPQHF.